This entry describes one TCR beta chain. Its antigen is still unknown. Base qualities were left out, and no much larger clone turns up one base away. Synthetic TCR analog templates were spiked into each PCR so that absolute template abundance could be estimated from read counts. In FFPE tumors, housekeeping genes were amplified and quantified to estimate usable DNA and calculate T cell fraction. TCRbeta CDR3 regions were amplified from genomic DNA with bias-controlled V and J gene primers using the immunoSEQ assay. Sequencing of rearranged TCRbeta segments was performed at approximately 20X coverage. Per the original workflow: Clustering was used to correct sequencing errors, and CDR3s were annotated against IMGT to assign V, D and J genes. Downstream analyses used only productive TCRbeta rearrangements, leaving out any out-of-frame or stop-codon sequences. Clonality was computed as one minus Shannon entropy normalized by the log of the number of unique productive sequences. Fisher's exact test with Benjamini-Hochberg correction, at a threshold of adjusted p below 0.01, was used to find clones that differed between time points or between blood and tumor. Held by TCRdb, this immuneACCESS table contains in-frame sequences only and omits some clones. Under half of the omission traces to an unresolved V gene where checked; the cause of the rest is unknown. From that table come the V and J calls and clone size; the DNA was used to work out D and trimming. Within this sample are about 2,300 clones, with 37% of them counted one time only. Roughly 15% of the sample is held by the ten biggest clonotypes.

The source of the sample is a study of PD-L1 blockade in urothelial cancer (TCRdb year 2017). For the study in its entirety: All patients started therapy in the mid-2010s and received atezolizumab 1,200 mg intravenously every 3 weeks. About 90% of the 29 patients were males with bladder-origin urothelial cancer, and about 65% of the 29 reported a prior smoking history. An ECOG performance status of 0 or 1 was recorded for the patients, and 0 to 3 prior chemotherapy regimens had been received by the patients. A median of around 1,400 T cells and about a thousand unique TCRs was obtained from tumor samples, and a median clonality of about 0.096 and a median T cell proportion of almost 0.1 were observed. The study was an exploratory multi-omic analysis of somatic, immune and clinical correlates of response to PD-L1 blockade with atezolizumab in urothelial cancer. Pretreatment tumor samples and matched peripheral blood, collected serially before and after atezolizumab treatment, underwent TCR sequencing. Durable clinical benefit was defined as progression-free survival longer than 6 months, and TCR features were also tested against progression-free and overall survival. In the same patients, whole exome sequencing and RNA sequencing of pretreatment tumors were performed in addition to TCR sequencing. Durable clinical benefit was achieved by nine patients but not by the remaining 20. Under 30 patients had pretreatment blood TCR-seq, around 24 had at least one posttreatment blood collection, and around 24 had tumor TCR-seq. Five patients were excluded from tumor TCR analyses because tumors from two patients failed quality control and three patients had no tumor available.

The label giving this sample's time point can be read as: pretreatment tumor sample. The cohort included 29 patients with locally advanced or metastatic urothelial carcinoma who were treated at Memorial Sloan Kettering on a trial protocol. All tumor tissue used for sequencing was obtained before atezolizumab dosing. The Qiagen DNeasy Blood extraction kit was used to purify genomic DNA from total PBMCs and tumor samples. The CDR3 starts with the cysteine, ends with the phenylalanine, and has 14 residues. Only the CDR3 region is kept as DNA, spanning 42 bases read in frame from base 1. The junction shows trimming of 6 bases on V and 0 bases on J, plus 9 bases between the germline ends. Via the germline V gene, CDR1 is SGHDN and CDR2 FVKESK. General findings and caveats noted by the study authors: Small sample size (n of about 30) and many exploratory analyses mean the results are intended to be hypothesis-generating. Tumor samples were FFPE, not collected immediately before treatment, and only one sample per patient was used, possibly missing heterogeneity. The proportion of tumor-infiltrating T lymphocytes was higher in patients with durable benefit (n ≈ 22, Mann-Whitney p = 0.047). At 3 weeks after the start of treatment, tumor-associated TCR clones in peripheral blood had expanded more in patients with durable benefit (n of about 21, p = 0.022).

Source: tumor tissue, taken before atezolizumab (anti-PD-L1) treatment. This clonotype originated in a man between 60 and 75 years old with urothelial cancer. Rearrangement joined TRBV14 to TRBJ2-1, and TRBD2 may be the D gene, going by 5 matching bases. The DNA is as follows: TGTGCCAGCAGTCGGGGAAGCTCCTACAATGAGCAGTTCTTC. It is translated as CASSRGSSYNEQFF.